This T cell receptor beta chain was sequenced for a study of blood T cells in healthy people across ages. For this clonotype: Its antigen is not identified.

Extractions gave at least 5.5 micrograms of total RNA per sample. Next came a second PCR, run for about 6 to 11 cycles, which used a sample-barcoded 5' primer along with a J-beta primer mix. TCRdb reprocessed the 5' RACE reads via MiXCR and lists one record per CDR3 protein. The sample has more than 1,400,000 distinct CDR3 sequences, approximately 40% seen once. Whole-study results and caveats: Fewer expanded clones and more diversity marked long-lived versus aged donors.

This CDR3 is built from 15 residues. CDR1 and CDR2 from the germline V gene are MNHEY and SVGAGI. Germline trimming cut 4 bases from V and 3 bases from J; bases unmatched to any gene: 8. This receptor was taken from a woman aged 18-35 years in good health. The specimen was blood. J is TRBJ2-7 and V is TRBV6-5; 8 nucleotides line up with TRBD1. The CDR3 sequence is CASSSSGTGYYEQYF. CDR3 DNA sequence: TGTGCCAGCAGTTCTTCCGGGACAGGCTACTACGAGCAGTACTTC.